This TCR beta chain was obtained from a study of OX40 agonist ivuxolimab in advanced cancers. Study summary: Participants averaged approximately 65 years of age (range about 23 to 90) and were around 80% male.

Only in-frame clones appear in the TCRdb table, and some are missing; sequencing was by immunoSEQ multiplex PCR. This repertoire shows about 130,000 clones, about nine tenths found once; its top ten account for roughly 0.85%. As regards this clone: What it recognizes is unknown. The junction differs from germline at one of its ends, possibly a read error.

This CDR3 contains 17 residues. The V gene's germline CDR1 is SGHNT and CDR2 YYREEE (reference sequence). Study-wide points: Individuals who were partial responders at 0.1-3.0 mg/kg had clonal expansion that ranked among the lowest. By week 6 at 0.1 to 3.0 mg/kg, blood CD4+ and CD8+ T cells had expanded clonally. The specificity for antigen of the expanded peripheral T cells was not determined.

This chain links TRBV5-4 with TRBJ2-2; D is unclear. Here the sequenced sample was CD4+ or CD8+ T cells sorted from blood, taken in a trial of the OX40 agonist ivuxolimab. The sequence came from an adult with an advanced solid tumor such as melanoma, head and neck, liver or kidney cancer. This CDR3 is CASSPIAMRSPTGELFF. In nucleotides, the CDR3 is TGCGCCAGCAGCCCCATTGCGATGAGAAGCCCAACCGGGGAGCTGTTTTTT.